The entry below describes one T cell receptor beta chain. Per the original data handling: Reference gene primer amplification gave nucleated cell count estimates. The table came from immunoSEQ multiplex PCR; TCRdb's copy has only in-frame clones and leaves some out. V, J and clone size are taken as reported in that table, and D and trimming were inferred from the DNA itself. The table includes under 150,000 clones, 84% detected once. The CDR3 is 16 residues long. CDR1 is LNHDA and CDR2 is SQIVND in the germline V gene (reference sequence). The germline V and J ends were trimmed by 6 bases and 7 bases, with 24 bases remaining between them. This entry comes from a study of blood T cell repertoires in COVID-19. About the study: The United States, Italy and Spain were the sources of the acute and convalescent COVID-19 samples. Sample material is recorded as cDNA or gDNA derived from T cells, B-cell-depleted T cells, or PBMCs.

The origin of this receptor is a woman older than 75 in a cohort sampled during active or convalescent COVID-19. Sequencing was carried out using peripheral blood. V is TRBV19 and J is TRBJ1-1, with D tentatively TRBD1 (6 bases). This CDR3 is CASSPPGGRGLNEAFF. The CDR3 nucleotides read TGTGCCAGTAGCCCCCCGGGGGGGCGAGGACTGAATGAAGCTTTCTTT. Using reference TRBV19 and TRBJ1-1 for the parts outside the CDR3, the full variable domain is DGGITQSPKYLFRKEGQNVTLSCEQNLNHDAMYWYRQDPGQGLRLIYYSQIVNDFQKGDIAEGYSVSREKKESFPLTVTSAQKNPTAFYLCASSPPGGRGLNEAFFGQGTRLTVV.